This T cell receptor (beta chain) came from a study of blood T cell repertoires in COVID-19. Study as a whole: COVID-19 samples collected from the United States, Italy and Spain covered acute and convalescent phases.

Authors' methods: Reference gene primer amplification gave nucleated cell count estimates. The table came from immunoSEQ multiplex PCR; TCRdb's copy has only in-frame clones and leaves some out. V and J calls and clone size are those listed in that table; D and trimming were worked out from the DNA. The sample includes 150,000 to 200,000 clones, 75% to 85% seen only once; the top ten take approximately 6%. What the recovered Cohort 3 donors had was two negative PCRs, clearance, or symptom resolution. CDR1 and CDR2 from the germline V gene are SGHDT and YYEEEE. V gave up 6 bases and J gave up 3 bases, with 21 bases separating them. CDR3 length: 16 residues.

Source material: PBMCs or T cells enriched from blood (not recorded which). The V and J genes are TRBV5-6 and TRBJ1-2, with D unclear. This TCR derives from a man between 35 and 55 years old who had recovered from COVID-19. The CDR3 spells CASKVSPLVDYYGYTF. CDR3 DNA: TGTGCCAGCAAAGTGTCCCCTCTTGTAGACTACTATGGCTACACCTTC.